This entry features one T cell receptor beta chain sequence. This sample stems from a study of blood T cell repertoires in COVID-19. Study-wide background: Acute-phase and convalescent COVID-19 samples originated in the United States, Italy and Spain. Sources were T cells, B-cell-depleted T cells, or PBMCs; the material itself was cDNA or gDNA.

The junction had 9 bases not matched to a gene; V was cut back by 4 bases and J by 5 bases. CDR1 is SGHTA and CDR2 is FQGTGA in the germline V gene. The CDR3 has 16 amino acids. As originally analysed: Quantification of nucleated cells was approximated via reference gene primer amplification. The method was immunoSEQ multiplex PCR; TCRdb's version includes in-frame clones alone and lacks a portion of them. V and J calls plus clone size are reproduced from that table; the DNA served to infer D and trimming. Among tens of thousands of clones listed, about 90% were seen once. The receptor was isolated from a man aged 70-80 years with acute or convalescent COVID-19. The rearrangement uses TRBV7-3 and TRBJ2-1; 9 bases line up with TRBD2. The sequenced material came from peripheral blood. CDR3 DNA sequence: TGTGCCAGCAGCTCAACACCGGGACTAGCTGACAATGAGCAGTTCTTC. Translating it yields CASSSTPGLADNEQFF.